Listed below are T cell receptor beta chains from one sample, sequenced in a study of technical replicates of blood from four donors. Method: immunoSEQ multiplex PCR; TCRdb's copy keeps in-frame clones and lacks some. The sample lists 100,000 or so clones, 95% occurring once. The sample comprised T cells isolated from PBMCs. These receptors originate from a human donor in good health. Both conserved end residues are part of each CDR3. The D gene is left open where the match is weak. Part of the rows lack a size; the others show once, few, many or a class for expanded clones.

CDR3: CASRFTLSTDTQYF
DNA: TGTGCCAGCAGATTTACTCTCAGCACAGATACGCAGTATTTT
V: TRBV6-6
D: .
J: TRBJ2-3
size: .
length: 14

CDR3: CAISEGAAKNIQYF
DNA: TGTGCCATCAGTGAGGGGGCAGCCAAAAACATTCAGTACTTC
V: TRBV10-3
D: .
J: TRBJ2-4
size: .
length: 14

CDR3: CASSPPLGFTYEQYF
DNA: TGTGCCAGCTCACCACCGTTGGGCTTTACCTACGAGCAGTACTTC
V: TRBV18
D: .
J: TRBJ2-7
size: once
length: 15

CDR3: CASTPGQGASNYGYTF
DNA: TGTGCCAGCACCCCGGGACAGGGGGCTTCGAACTATGGCTACACCTTC
V: TRBV28
D: TRBD1
J: TRBJ1-2
size: .
length: 16

CDR3: CASSYLAGGQETQYF
DNA: TGTGCCAGCAGTTATTTAGCGGGGGGCCAAGAGACCCAGTACTTC
V: TRBV6-5
D: TRBD2
J: TRBJ2-5
size: .
length: 15

CDR3: CASSDVGAQVGTDTQYF
DNA: TGTGCCAGCAGTGACGTTGGGGCCCAGGTGGGCACAGATACGCAGTATTTT
V: TRBV2
D: .
J: TRBJ2-3
size: .
length: 17

CDR3: CASSVARTINSPLHF
DNA: TGTGCCAGCAGCGTAGCGCGGACAATTAATTCACCCCTCCACTTT
V: TRBV9
D: .
J: TRBJ1-6
size: few
length: 15

CDR3: CASSSTLAQLTGELFF
DNA: TGTGCCAGCAGCTCCACCCTGGCACAGTTAACCGGGGAGCTGTTTTTT
V: TRBV11-2
D: .
J: TRBJ2-2
size: .
length: 16

CDR3: CASSQGTDDYEQYF
DNA: TGTGCCAGCAGTCAAGGGACAGACGACTACGAGCAGTACTTC
V: TRBV6-1
D: TRBD1
J: TRBJ2-7
size: .
length: 14

CDR3: CASSRDRPQDQPQHF
DNA: TGTGCCAGTAGCCGGGACAGACCACAAGATCAGCCCCAGCATTTT
V: TRBV19
D: TRBD1
J: TRBJ1-5
size: once
length: 15

CDR3: CASSETGNTEAFF
DNA: TGTGCCAGCAGCGAAACGGGGAACACTGAAGCTTTCTTT
V: TRBV5-4
D: .
J: TRBJ1-1
size: .
length: 13

CDR3: CASSFQGGYEQYF
DNA: TGCGCCAGCAGCTTCCAAGGAGGTTACGAGCAGTACTTC
V: TRBV4-1
D: .
J: TRBJ2-7
size: .
length: 13

CDR3: CASTPQGLNYEQYF
DNA: TGCGCCAGCACTCCCCAGGGTCTGAACTACGAGCAGTACTTC
V: TRBV5-1
D: .
J: TRBJ2-7
size: once
length: 14

CDR3: CASSQVASLTNTGELFF
DNA: TGCGCCAGCAGCCAAGTAGCTAGCCTTACTAACACCGGGGAGCTGTTTTTT
V: TRBV4-1
D: .
J: TRBJ2-2
size: .
length: 17

CDR3: CASGQQGPTDSPLHF
DNA: TGTGCTAGTGGTCAACAGGGTCCAACAGACTCACCCCTCCACTTT
V: TRBV12-5
D: .
J: TRBJ1-6
size: .
length: 15

CDR3: CASADRGYTGELFF
DNA: TGTGCCAGCGCGGACAGGGGTTACACCGGGGAGCTGTTTTTT
V: TRBV6-1
D: TRBD1
J: TRBJ2-2
size: .
length: 14

CDR3: CASSLAVQGIGQTTEAFF
DNA: TGTGCCAGCAGCTTAGCGGTACAGGGTATCGGTCAGACCACTGAAGCTTTCTTT
V: TRBV11-2
D: .
J: TRBJ1-1
size: .
length: 18

CDR3: CASSYGENTEAFF
DNA: TGTGCCAGCAGTTACGGAGAGAACACTGAAGCTTTCTTT
V: TRBV6-5
D: .
J: TRBJ1-1
size: .
length: 13

CDR3: CATSSGQGIYNEQFF
DNA: TGTGCCACCAGCAGCGGTCAGGGGATCTACAATGAGCAGTTCTTC
V: TRBV15
D: .
J: TRBJ2-1
size: .
length: 15

CDR3: CASSLVGWREGYNEQFF
DNA: TGCGCCAGCAGCTTGGTTGGTTGGCGGGAGGGATACAATGAGCAGTTCTTC
V: TRBV5-1
D: TRBD2
J: TRBJ2-1
size: .
length: 17

CDR3: CASKQGASSGNTIYF
DNA: TGTGCCAGCAAACAGGGGGCAAGCTCTGGAAACACCATATATTTT
V: TRBV27
D: TRBD1
J: TRBJ1-3
size: .
length: 15

CDR3: CSFGLDEYNEQFF
DNA: TGCAGCTTTGGACTCGATGAGTACAATGAGCAGTTCTTC
V: TRBV29-1
D: .
J: TRBJ2-1
size: .
length: 13

CDR3: CASSELVGTDRRIAKNIQYF
DNA: TGTGCCAGCAGTGAATTGGTGGGGACCGACAGGCGGATAGCCAAAAACATTCAGTACTTC
V: TRBV6-1
D: .
J: TRBJ2-4
size: .
length: 20

CDR3: CASSPGPDRGQGYTF
DNA: TGCGCCAGCAGCCCTGGACCCGACAGGGGGCAAGGCTACACCTTC
V: TRBV5-1
D: TRBD1
J: TRBJ1-2
size: .
length: 15

CDR3: CASSLARNANTGELFF
DNA: TGTGCCAGCAGTTTGGCGCGGAACGCGAACACCGGGGAGCTGTTTTTT
V: TRBV28
D: .
J: TRBJ2-2
size: .
length: 16

CDR3: CASSLARTELTDTQYF
DNA: TGTGCCAGCAGCTTAGCGAGGACAGAACTCACAGATACGCAGTATTTT
V: TRBV7-8
D: .
J: TRBJ2-3
size: .
length: 16

CDR3: CASSRGLTDTQYF
DNA: TGTGCCAGCAGCCGCGGTTTAACCGATACGCAGTATTTT
V: TRBV5-4
D: .
J: TRBJ2-3
size: .
length: 13

CDR3: CASPGQGNTEAFF
DNA: TGTGCCAGCCCGGGACAGGGGAACACTGAAGCTTTCTTT
V: TRBV2
D: TRBD1
J: TRBJ1-1
size: .
length: 13

CDR3: CASMPGQKLAYEQYF
DNA: TGCGCCAGCATGCCGGGACAGAAGCTTGCCTACGAGCAGTACTTC
V: TRBV23-1
D: TRBD1
J: TRBJ2-7
size: .
length: 15

CDR3: CASSQTGQEIWNTEAFF
DNA: TGTGCCAGCTCTCAGACAGGGCAGGAAATTTGGAACACTGAAGCTTTCTTT
V: TRBV18
D: TRBD1
J: TRBJ1-1
size: .
length: 17

CDR3: CASRLTGTVNTEAFF
DNA: TGTGCCAGCAGACTAACAGGGACGGTGAACACTGAAGCTTTCTTC
V: TRBV6-5
D: .
J: TRBJ1-1
size: once
length: 15

CDR3: CASSVSEGAYYEQYF
DNA: TGTGCCAGCAGCGTATCGGAGGGGGCGTACTACGAGCAGTACTTC
V: TRBV9
D: .
J: TRBJ2-7
size: .
length: 15

CDR3: CANLAGDSTDTQYF
DNA: TGTGCCAACTTAGCGGGGGACAGCACAGATACGCAGTATTTT
V: TRBV2
D: TRBD2
J: TRBJ2-3
size: .
length: 14

CDR3: CARSFPDRPPPTNEKLFF
DNA: TGTGCCAGAAGCTTCCCGGACAGGCCCCCTCCAACTAATGAAAAACTGTTTTTT
V: TRBV5-3
D: TRBD1
J: TRBJ1-4
size: .
length: 18

CDR3: CASSFTGEDTEAFF
DNA: TGTGCCAGCAGTTTTACAGGGGAGGACACTGAAGCTTTCTTT
V: TRBV2
D: TRBD1
J: TRBJ1-1
size: .
length: 14

CDR3: CASSFLGLAGDYEQYF
DNA: TGTGCCAGCAGTTTCCTGGGACTAGCGGGAGACTACGAGCAGTACTTC
V: TRBV28
D: TRBD2
J: TRBJ2-7
size: .
length: 16

CDR3: CASSVRGDTQYF
DNA: TGTGCCAGCAGTGTCAGAGGAGATACGCAGTATTTT
V: TRBV6-1
D: .
J: TRBJ2-3
size: .
length: 12

CDR3: CASCVTGGTPGVYEQYF
DNA: TGTGCCAGCTGTGTGACAGGGGGAACCCCAGGGGTCTACGAGCAGTACTTC
V: TRBV6-1
D: TRBD1
J: TRBJ2-7
size: .
length: 17

CDR3: CASRSFGTIYNEQFF
DNA: TGTGCCAGCAGATCTTTTGGGACAATCTACAATGAGCAGTTCTTC
V: TRBV11-2
D: .
J: TRBJ2-1
size: .
length: 15

CDR3: CASSQGTSRQGTYEQYF
DNA: TGCGCCAGCAGCCAGGGCACCTCCAGACAGGGTACCTACGAGCAGTACTTC
V: TRBV4-1
D: TRBD1
J: TRBJ2-7
size: once
length: 17

CDR3: CAISDRRSQRDTQYF
DNA: TGTGCCATCAGTGACCGACGGTCCCAGCGAGATACGCAGTATTTT
V: TRBV10-3
D: .
J: TRBJ2-3
size: .
length: 15